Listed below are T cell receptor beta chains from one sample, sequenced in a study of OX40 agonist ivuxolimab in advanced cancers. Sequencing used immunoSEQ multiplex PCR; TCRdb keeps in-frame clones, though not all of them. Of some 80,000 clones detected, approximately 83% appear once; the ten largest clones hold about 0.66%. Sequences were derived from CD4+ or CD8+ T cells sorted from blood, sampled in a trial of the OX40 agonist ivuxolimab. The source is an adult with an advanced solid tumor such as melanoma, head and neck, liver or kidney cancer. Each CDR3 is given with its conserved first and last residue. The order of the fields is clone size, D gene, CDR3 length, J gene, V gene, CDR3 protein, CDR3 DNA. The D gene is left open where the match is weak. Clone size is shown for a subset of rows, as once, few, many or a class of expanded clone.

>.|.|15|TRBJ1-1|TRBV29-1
CSAFLAGDLNTEAFF
TGCAGCGCCTTCCTGGCGGGGGACCTGAACACTGAAGCTTTCTTT
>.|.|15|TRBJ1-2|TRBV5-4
CASSSEGGISYGYTF
TGTGCCAGCAGCTCCGAAGGGGGTATTAGCTATGGCTACACCTTC
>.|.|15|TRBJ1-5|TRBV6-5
CASSYSGRRDQPQHF
TGTGCCAGCAGTTACTCGGGGCGTCGGGATCAGCCCCAGCATTTT
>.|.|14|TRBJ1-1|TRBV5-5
CASSYRGSIPEAFF
TGTGCCAGCAGCTATAGGGGGTCTATCCCTGAAGCTTTCTTT
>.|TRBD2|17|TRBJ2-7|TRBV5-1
CASSSRGSGAISYEQYF
TGCGCCAGCAGCTCCCGGGGGAGCGGGGCAATCTCCTACGAGCAGTACTTC
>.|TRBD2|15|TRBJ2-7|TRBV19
CASSIIGTRVYEQYF
TGTGCCAGTAGTATAATCGGGACTAGAGTCTACGAGCAGTACTTC
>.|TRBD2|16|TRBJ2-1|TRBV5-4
CASSLAGGPSYNEQFF
TGTGCCAGCAGCTTGGCGGGGGGGCCCTCCTACAATGAGCAGTTCTTC
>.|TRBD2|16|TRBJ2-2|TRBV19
CASSSGGLGTEGELFF
TGTGCCAGTTCGTCGGGGGGACTTGGTACTGAGGGGGAGCTGTTTTTT
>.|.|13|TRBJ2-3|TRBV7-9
CASSLAITDTQYF
TGTGCCAGCAGCTTAGCAATCACAGATACGCAGTATTTT
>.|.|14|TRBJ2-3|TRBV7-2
CASSLRGFGDTQYF
TGTGCCAGCAGCTTACGGGGGTTCGGAGATACGCAGTATTTT
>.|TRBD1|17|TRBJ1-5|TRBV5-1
CASSLEPGTGDNQPQHF
TGCGCCAGCAGCTTGGAACCCGGGACAGGGGACAATCAGCCCCAGCATTTT
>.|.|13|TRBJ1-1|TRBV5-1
CASSLAETLEAFF
TGCGCCAGCAGCTTGGCCGAGACACTTGAAGCTTTCTTT
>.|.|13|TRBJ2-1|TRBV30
CAWSLGLLHEQFF
TGTGCCTGGAGTTTGGGACTCCTCCATGAGCAGTTCTTC
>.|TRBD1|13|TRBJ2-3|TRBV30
CAWSRGAGGTQYF
TGTGCCTGGAGTCGAGGGGCAGGGGGTACGCAGTATTTT
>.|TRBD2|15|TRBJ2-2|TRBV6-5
CASTKLAGSTGELFF
TGTGCCAGCACAAAACTAGCGGGGTCCACCGGGGAGCTGTTTTTT
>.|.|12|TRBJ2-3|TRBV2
CASNRGADTQYF
TGTGCCAGCAACCGGGGAGCAGATACGCAGTATTTT
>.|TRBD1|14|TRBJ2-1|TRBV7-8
CASSAHRGRNEQFF
TGTGCCAGCAGCGCCCACAGGGGCCGCAATGAGCAGTTCTTC
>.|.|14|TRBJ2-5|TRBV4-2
CASSQEDYQETQYF
TGTGCCAGCAGCCAAGAAGACTACCAAGAGACCCAGTACTTC
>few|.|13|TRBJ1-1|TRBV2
CASSWDGNTEAFF
TGTGCCAGCAGTTGGGACGGGAACACTGAAGCTTTCTTT
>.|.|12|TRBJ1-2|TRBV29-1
CSVDDRTYGYTF
TGCAGCGTTGATGACAGAACCTATGGCTACACCTTC
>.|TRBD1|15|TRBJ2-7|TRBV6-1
CATRGNRGRLYEQYF
TGTGCCACCAGAGGGAACAGGGGAAGGCTCTACGAGCAGTACTTC
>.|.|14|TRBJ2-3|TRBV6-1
CASSSRAPQNTQYF
TGTGCCAGCTCGTCCCGTGCCCCACAGAATACGCAGTATTTT
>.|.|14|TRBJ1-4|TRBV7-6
CASSSRGLNEKLFF
TGTGCCAGCAGTTCCAGGGGCCTTAATGAAAAACTGTTTTTT
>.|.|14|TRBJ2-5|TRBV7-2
CASSLLSYQETQYF
TGTGCCAGCAGCTTACTTTCCTACCAAGAGACCCAGTACTTC
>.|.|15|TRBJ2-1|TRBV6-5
CASSYSAGSYNEQFF
TGTGCCAGCAGTTACTCGGCGGGCTCCTACAATGAGCAGTTCTTC
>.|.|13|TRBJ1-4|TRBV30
CAWSASGGTGLFF
TGTGCCTGGAGTGCCTCCGGGGGGACGGGACTGTTTTTT
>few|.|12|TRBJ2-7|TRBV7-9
CASSTDSYGRYF
TGTGCCAGCAGCACTGACTCCTACGGAAGGTACTTC
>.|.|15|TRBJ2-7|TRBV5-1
CASSLYPGSSYEQYF
TGCGCCAGCAGCTTGTATCCAGGGAGCTCCTACGAGCAGTACTTC
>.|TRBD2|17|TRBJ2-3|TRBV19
CASRTSGGTSSTDTQYF
TGTGCCTCACGGACTAGCGGGGGGACTAGCAGCACAGATACGCAGTATTTT
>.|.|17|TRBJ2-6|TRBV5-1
CASRQGSGGTGANVLTF
TGCGCCAGCAGACAGGGGTCGGGGGGAACTGGGGCCAACGTCCTGACTTTC
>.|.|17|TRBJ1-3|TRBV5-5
CASSLAMIRGAGNTIYF
TGTGCCAGCAGCTTGGCCATGATCAGGGGTGCTGGAAACACCATATATTTT
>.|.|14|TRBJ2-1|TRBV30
CAWSIKGGYNEQFF
TGTGCCTGGAGTATAAAGGGGGGATACAATGAGCAGTTCTTC
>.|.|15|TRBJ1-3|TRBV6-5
CASSYSAGYGNTIYF
TGTGCCAGCAGTTACTCGGCAGGGTATGGAAACACCATATATTTT
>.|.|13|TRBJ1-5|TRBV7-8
CASSAGLLQPQHF
TGTGCCAGCAGCGCGGGACTGCTGCAGCCCCAGCATTTT
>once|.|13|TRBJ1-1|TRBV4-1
CASSQEQTTEAFF
TGCGCCAGCAGCCAAGAACAGACCACTGAAGCTTTCTTT
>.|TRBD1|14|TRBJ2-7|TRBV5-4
CASSPRDRGHEQYF
TGTGCCAGCAGCCCCCGGGACAGGGGACACGAGCAGTACTTC
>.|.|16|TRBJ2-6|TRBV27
CASSLMFGSGANVLTF
TGTGCCAGCAGTTTAATGTTCGGCTCTGGGGCCAACGTCCTGACTTTC
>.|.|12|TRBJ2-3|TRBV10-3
CAISEERDTQYF
TGTGCCATCAGTGAGGAAAGAGATACGCAGTATTTT
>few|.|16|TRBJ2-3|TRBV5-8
CASSFGIHTLTDTQYF
TGTGCCAGCAGCTTTGGGATCCACACCCTCACAGATACGCAGTATTTT
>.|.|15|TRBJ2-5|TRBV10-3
CAISEGGAESKTQYF
TGTGCCATCAGTGAGGGGGGGGCCGAATCTAAGACCCAGTACTTC
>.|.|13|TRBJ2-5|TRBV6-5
CASTPLSQETQYF
TGTGCCAGCACCCCCTTGTCCCAAGAGACCCAGTACTTC
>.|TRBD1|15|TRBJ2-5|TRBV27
CASSLSRQGGETQYF
TGTGCCAGCAGTTTATCGCGACAGGGTGGGGAGACCCAGTACTTC
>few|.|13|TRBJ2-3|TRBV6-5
CASSRDPGGTQYF
TGTGCCAGCAGCCGGGACCCCGGAGGTACGCAGTATTTT
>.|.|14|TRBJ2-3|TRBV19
CASTQTGSTDTQYF
TGTGCCAGTACCCAGACTGGTAGCACAGATACGCAGTATTTT
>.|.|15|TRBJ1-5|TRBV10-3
CAISERADSNQPQHF
TGTGCCATCAGTGAGAGGGCAGATAGCAATCAGCCCCAGCATTTT
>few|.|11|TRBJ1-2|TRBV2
CASSALSGYTF
TGTGCCAGCAGTGCCCTAAGCGGCTACACCTTC
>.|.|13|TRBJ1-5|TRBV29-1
CSVRQDNNQPQHF
TGCAGCGTGAGACAGGACAACAATCAGCCCCAGCATTTT
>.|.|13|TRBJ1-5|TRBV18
CASSGGGREPQHF
TGTGCCAGCTCTGGGGGGGGCCGGGAGCCCCAGCATTTT
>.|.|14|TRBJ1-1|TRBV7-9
CASSLDLVNTEAFF
TGTGCCAGCAGCTTAGATCTCGTCAACACTGAAGCTTTCTTT
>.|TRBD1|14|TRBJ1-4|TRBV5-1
CASSFGTGEEKLFF
TGCGCCAGCAGCTTTGGGACAGGGGAAGAAAAACTGTTTTTT
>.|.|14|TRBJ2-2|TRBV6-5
CASSSQADTGELFF
TGTGCCAGCAGTTCTCAGGCGGACACCGGGGAGCTGTTTTTT
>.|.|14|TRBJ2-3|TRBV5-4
CASSPRQNTDTQYF
TGTGCCAGCAGCCCTAGGCAGAACACAGATACGCAGTATTTT
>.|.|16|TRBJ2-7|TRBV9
CASSEIPQTGPYEQYF
TGTGCCAGCAGTGAAATCCCCCAGACGGGACCCTACGAGCAGTACTTC
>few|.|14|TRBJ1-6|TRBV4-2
CASSQDIRRSPLHF
TGTGCCAGCAGCCAAGATATCCGCCGGTCACCCCTCCACTTT
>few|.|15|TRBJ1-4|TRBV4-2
CASSQAAADYEKLFF
TGTGCCAGCAGCCAAGCGGCGGCAGATTATGAAAAACTGTTTTTT